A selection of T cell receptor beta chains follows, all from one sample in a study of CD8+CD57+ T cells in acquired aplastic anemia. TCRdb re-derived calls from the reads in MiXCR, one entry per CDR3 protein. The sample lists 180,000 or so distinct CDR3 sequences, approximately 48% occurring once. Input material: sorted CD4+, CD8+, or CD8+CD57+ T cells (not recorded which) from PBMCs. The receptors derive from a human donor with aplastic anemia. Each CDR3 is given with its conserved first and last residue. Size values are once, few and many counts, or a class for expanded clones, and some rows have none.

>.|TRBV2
CASSESLRETQYF
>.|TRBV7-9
CASSIRDGNTIYF
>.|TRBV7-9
CASIKDTDTQYF
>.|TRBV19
CAWCPLWVTGELFF
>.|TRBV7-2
CASSLALAGGRETQYF
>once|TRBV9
CASSAGGPTNEKLFF
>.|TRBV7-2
CASSFDRGPQHF
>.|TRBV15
CATSAQGVGGLWDTQYF
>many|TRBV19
CASSWVGDTGNQPQHF
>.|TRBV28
CASSSPGTGEDGYTF
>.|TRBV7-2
CASSRSSAAYEQYF
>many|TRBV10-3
CAISRQYEQYF
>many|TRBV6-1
CATHPPGKLYEQYF
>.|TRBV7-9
CASSLEVAEKLFF
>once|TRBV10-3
CAISESGNQPQHF
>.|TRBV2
CASSVTGGRDSPLHF
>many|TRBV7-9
CASSRDEVEQYF
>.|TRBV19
CASSIESAGETQYF
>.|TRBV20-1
CSARDFTGADTQYF
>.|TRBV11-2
CASSLTGVLSGANVLTF
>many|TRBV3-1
CASSAGPQTQYF
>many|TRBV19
CASSIDSGVNYGYTF
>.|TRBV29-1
CSVSIPGKNEQFF
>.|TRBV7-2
CASSSRQERPPLHF
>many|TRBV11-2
CASSLVSGVYGYTF
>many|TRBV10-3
CAISDGSSGNTIYF
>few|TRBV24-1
CATSDTGQGVHGYTF
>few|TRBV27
CASSPRGNGQGGYF
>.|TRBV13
CASSLGQFSTDTQYF
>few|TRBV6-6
CASSYSKGYNEQFF
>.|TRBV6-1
CASRGGSGAYEQYF
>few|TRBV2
CASSGMGDTQYF
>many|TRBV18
CASSRGANSYEQYF
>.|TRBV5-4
CASSLDAAGPLAYNEQFF
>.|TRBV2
CASGGGKGTEAFF
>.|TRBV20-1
CSATVDRVQETQYF
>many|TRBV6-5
CASSYSTGGQGNTIYF
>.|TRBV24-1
CATSDEQGPQEAQYF
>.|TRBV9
CASSVGPGINEKLFF
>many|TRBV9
CASSPGGRGSRETQYF
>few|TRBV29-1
CSVGQYYGYTF
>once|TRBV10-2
CASSVGGGHSEQFF
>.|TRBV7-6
CASSLAAGRGNSYGQYF
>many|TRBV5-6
CASSLRDRGFSFSYEQYF
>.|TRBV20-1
CSVQGNTGELFF
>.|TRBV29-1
CSIVGAYEQYF
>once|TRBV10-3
CAISDPQGALDSPLHF
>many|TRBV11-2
CASSLGGGKETQYF
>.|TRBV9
CASSPTTGDYEQYF
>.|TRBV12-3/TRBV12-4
CASRSLGQGGNEKLFF
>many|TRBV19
CASGKVVSGNTIYF
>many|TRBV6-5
CASSYKTVSPYEQYF
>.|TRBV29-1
CSVERGPTDTQYF
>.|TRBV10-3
CAIRADRDRGVSYEQYF
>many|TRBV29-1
CSVGQGSDEQYF